A single T cell receptor beta chain is shown here with its context. Its antigen remains undetermined. One base away there is no much larger clone; base qualities are not given. The immunoSEQ hsTCRB v3.0 assay was used at survey level resolution to sequence the TRB variable region. TRB sequencing targeted a depth of about 35,000-50,000 T-cell genomes per sample. An Illumina MiSeq with a v3 150-cycle kit was used to sequence the pooled TRB libraries. As for the authors' bioinformatics: Repertoire analysis was run in R within a reproducible Nextflow workflow that covered QC, data transformation and analysis. LymphoSeq2, an R package for exploring AIRR-Seq data, was used to implement custom analyses. A handful of samples yielding fewer than 5000 total TRB sequences were excluded, leaving 150 to 200 analyzed HIV repertoires. Among the 188 retained HIV repertoires, some 60 were collected before ART initiation and 120 to 140 were collected after ART initiation. Repertoires were downsampled to 5000 TRB nucleotide sequences, with summary statistics averaged over 100 downsampling iterations. Only TRB sequences with CDR3 regions of at least seven amino acids were retained for analysis. A Shannon entropy-derived clonality score and the Gini coefficient were used to measure diversity. In repertoire networks, the top 5000 CDR3 amino acid sequences were linked whenever an edit distance of one separated two sequences. For TRB CDR3 amino acid sequences, GLIPH2 was used to predict antigen specificity groups and MHC restriction. To flag known associations with CMV, EBV, HIV or tissue antigens, CDR3 amino acid sequences were compared against VDJdb and McPAS-TCR. Pre-ART, post-ART and control groups were compared with Wilcoxon signed-rank tests and Holm-Bonferroni correction. TCRdb carries this immuneACCESS record with in-frame sequences only. Its versions omit some clonotypes, under half of them owing to an unresolved V gene in the studies checked, with the rest unexplained. For V, J and clone size, that table is used; D and trimming come from the DNA. The sample data list approximately 35,000 clones, and 94% of these were observed just once. The top ten hold 3.6% of the sample.

This sample was included in a study of long-term antiretroviral therapy in people with HIV (dated by TCRdb to the early 2020s). In the study overall: The earliest samples were collected about a decade before the 2015 WHO recommendation for immediate ART, when ART was typically delayed until CD4 counts fell. Whether ART initiation and durable HIV suppression were associated with changes in peripheral blood TRB repertoire composition and diversity was tested in a retrospective serial study. A total of 150 to 200 cryopreserved PBMC samples came from a few dozen adults with confirmed HIV infection and were collected serially over a mean of roughly six years (range 1-12). Among the approximately 27 participants with HIV, around ten were female. No cross-contamination during QIAcube processing was seen in test extractions of a monoclonal T-cell line run alongside around 30 polyclonal samples. Results the study describes overall, beyond this receptor: Compared with controls, HIV repertoires had narrower CDR3 length ranges, and the network structure pointed to an antigen-experienced repertoire that shifted only slightly toward naive after ART. Because PBMC availability was limited, only the TCR beta chain was sequenced, with no alpha chain pairing. Unsorted PBMC were profiled instead of sorted CD4+ and CD8+ T cells because pre-ART samples had limited cell numbers. ART initiation was associated with a significant increase in TRB diversity, but diversity stayed significantly below transplant donor controls even after long-term ART. Inferences about post-ART repertoire changes were limited because no data were available on ART adherence, viral resistance or therapy changes. The repertoire was dominated across all time points by expanded TRB clones identified before ART initiation, although this dominance was seen to fluctuate and to decrease in many PLHIV after ART. The samples were dated from about 2003 to 2018, and the ART regimens that were used may be less effective than current ART regimens.

Inclusion was restricted to participants for whom at least one PBMC sample before ART initiation and at least two post-ART samples were available. Treatment was received in the United States of America by all participants with HIV. Cryopreserved samples of about 0.9-11 million PBMC were thawed and washed before DNA extraction. At the time of the earliest PBMC sample, participants with HIV were aged between roughly 20 and 54 years. Each participant contributed PBMC samples from 1-4 timepoints before ART initiation and 2-8 timepoints after ART initiation, with a median of 7 samples. Serial HIV viral load, CD4+ T-cell count, ART history and demographic data were obtained for every participant. A Qiagen kit on a QIAcube was used to extract genomic DNA from unsorted PBMC, with samples processed in batches of 12. In the germline V gene, CDR1 corresponds to SGHRS and CDR2 to YFSETQ. V is cut by 0 bases and J by 8 bases, and the space between the germline ends is 18 bases. The CDR3 spans 16 residues, from the cysteine through the phenylalanine. Only the CDR3 portion is preserved as DNA: 48 bases, with reading frame beginning at the first base.

Sequenced here: unsorted PBMCs, sampled 4.1 years after starting antiretroviral therapy. Recombination joined TRBV5-1 with TRBJ2-1, with a weak D call of TRBD1 (6 bases match). The TCR was taken from a woman between 45 and 65 years old with HIV. The DNA reads TGCGCCAGCAGCTTGGAGGGCAGGGGTTTGGCCGATGAGCAGTTCTTC. Protein translation: CASSLEGRGLADEQFF.